The 2 T cell receptor beta chains given below trace back to one sample, sequenced in a study of shared clonotypes between healthy human individuals (dated by TCRdb to about 2020). Library generation was performed with the immunoSEQ multiplex PCR assay. TCRdb mirrors the immuneACCESS table, restricted to in-frame sequences. Some clones are absent from its copies; in checked studies, under half trace to an unresolved V gene, and the reason for the others is unknown. In all, the sample holds approximately 2,000,000 clones, and 85% to 95% of those were seen once. Clones ranked in the top ten supply 0.3% to 0.4% of the sample. The source material was naive CD4+ T cells from PBMCs. The intended sense of this specimen's cell subset or site label: CD45RA+ positively selected. Receptors were obtained from a man between 18 and 29 years old in good health. Some clones in this sample may be carry-over from other donors' samples.

The V gene is TRBV9, the J gene TRBJ2-5; possibly TRBD2 for D (5 bases). From germline, CDR1 is SGDLS and CDR2 YYNGEE. Trimming removed 3 bases at V and 1 base at J, with 13 bases between. The CDR3 totals 15 residues. CDR3 sequence reads: CASSAFGETQETQYF. The DNA for the CDR3 is TGTGCCAGCAGCGCCTTCGGGGAGACCCAAGAGACCCAGTACTTC. Full variable domain (rest looked up from reference TRBV9 and TRBJ2-5): DSGVTQTPKHLITATGQRVTLRCSPRSGDLSVYWYQQSLDQGLQFLIQYYNGEERAKGNILERFSAQQFPDLHSELNLSSLELGDSALYFCASSAFGETQETQYFGPGTRLLVL.

This sequence joins TRBV6-6 and TRBJ2-2, with 11 bases identical to TRBD2. This CDR3 has 16 residues. V lost 6 bases and J lost 0; bases outside the gene matches: 3. Germline CDR1 reads MNHNY; CDR2 reads SVGAGI (reference sequence). Here the CDR3 reads CASREGLAANTGELFF. The CDR3, as DNA: TGTGCCAGCAGAGAGGGACTAGCGGCGAACACCGGGGAGCTGTTTTTT.